This T cell receptor beta chain stems from a study of beta chain features in type 1 diabetes. General study points: Type 1 diabetes patients had TCRB CDR3s that were shorter (moderately but significantly so) in all four CD4+ subsets.

In its sample, this clone was seen a few times. Its antigen is unknown. The germline V gene has CDR1 SGHRS and CDR2 YFSETQ. The V and J ends lost 0 bases and 1 base respectively, with 10 bases between them. The length of the CDR3 is 16 residues. Every bit of the isolated RNA underwent reverse transcription, so sequencing read expressed TCRB transcripts. Naive, central memory and regulatory T cell samples yielded about 3.57 million reads on average. TCRdb keeps only in-frame clones here, not all; method: immunoSEQ multiplex PCR. Among 130,000 or so clones listed, roughly 17% were seen once. Source material: central memory CD4+ T cells from blood. This sequence originates from a man in his late teens or twenties with type 1 diabetes. The chain has TRBV5-1 and TRBJ2-2, with D possibly being TRBD1 (6 bases). In DNA, the CDR3 is TGCGCCAGCAGCTTGGCGGCCAGGGGGAACACCGGGGAGCTGTTTTTT. The encoded protein is CASSLAARGNTGELFF. The complete variable domain, with remaining parts taken from reference TRBV5-1 and TRBJ2-2, reads KAGVTQTPRYLIKTRGQQVTLSCSPISGHRSVSWYQQTPGQGLQFLFEYFSETQRNKGNFPGRFSGRQFSNSRSEMNVSTLELGDSALYLCASSLAARGNTGELFFGEGSRLTVL.